The clone carrying this TCR beta chain was observed at least ten times. Its target is unknown. The data were obtained in a study of T cells after yellow fever vaccination. The wider study: Libraries from low-cell-number fractions were prepared with the SMART-Seq v4 Ultra Low Input RNA kit.

General study points: Only a small proportion of the clonotypes turned up in both the CD4 and the CD8 compartments, likely arising from convergent recombination. Abundant clonotypes (contaminants from the bulk population) could be present in FACS-sorted repertoires. Peak timing came faster in the weaker secondary response, day 5 versus 15.

Germline V gene sequence: CDR1 SGHVS, CDR2 FNYEAQ. Unmatched junction bases numbered 10, after V lost 5 bases and J lost 5 bases. This CDR3 spans 16 amino acids. TCRdb reprocessed the 5' RACE reads via MiXCR and lists one record per CDR3 protein. The sample records a few hundred thousand distinct CDR3 sequences, 6.8% being singletons. The sequenced sample was PBMCs, obtained 45 days after the first yellow fever vaccination. This receptor was obtained from a young man who received the YFV17D yellow fever vaccine. J is TRBJ2-2 and V is TRBV7-6, with 8 bases that match TRBD1. The CDR3 sequence is CASSRTDRGWTGELFF. Written as DNA, the CDR3 is TGTGCCAGCAGCCGGACTGACAGGGGTTGGACCGGGGAGCTGTTTTTT.